The rows below give T cell receptor beta chains drawn from one sample of a study of a mutant IDH1 vaccine in newly diagnosed glioma. Profiled with immunoSEQ multiplex PCR; TCRdb holds only in-frame clones, not every one. The table has roughly 120,000 clones, 80% seen once. What these receptors recognize is not known. Sample: PBMCs, taken from a glioma patient whose treatment included an IDH1 peptide vaccine. All receptors come from a man between 35 and 55 years old with glioma. Each CDR3 is given with its conserved first and last residue. A D gene is named only where the DNA matches it firmly. Clone size appears in some rows only: once, few, many, or a class for an expanded clone.

DNA,CDR3,J,size,V,D
TGTGCCACCACCCCTCGGGCAGGGGGCGAAGATACGCAGTATTTT,CATTPRAGGEDTQYF,TRBJ2-3,NA,TRBV21-1,NA
TGCGCCAGCAGCTTAAACAGAGCTAATGAGCAGTTCTTC,CASSLNRANEQFF,TRBJ2-1,NA,TRBV5-1,NA
TGCAGCGTTGAAGACGGGAAGACAGTCGCCGGGGAGCTGTTTTTT,CSVEDGKTVAGELFF,TRBJ2-2,NA,TRBV29-1,NA
TGTGCCAGCAAACCGGGACTAGCGGGAAACGAGCAGTACTTC,CASKPGLAGNEQYF,TRBJ2-7,NA,TRBV27,TRBD2
TGTGCCAGCAGCTTTTTTTCACCGGGACTAGCGGGAGGGGAGACCCAGTACTTC,CASSFFSPGLAGGETQYF,TRBJ2-5,NA,TRBV13,TRBD2
TGTGCTAGCAGCTCGGAAGGGGCAGCCGGGGAGCTGTTTTTT,CASSSEGAAGELFF,TRBJ2-2,few,TRBV7-7,NA
TGTGCCAGTAGTCCGGGCCGTTGGCAGGGCTTGAATGAAAAACTGTTTTTT,CASSPGRWQGLNEKLFF,TRBJ1-4,once,TRBV19,NA
TGTGCCATCAGTGGGGACGTACCTTCACCCCTCCACTTT,CAISGDVPSPLHF,TRBJ1-6,NA,TRBV10-3,NA
TGTGCCAGCAACGGGGCGCCGGATACGCAGTATTTT,CASNGAPDTQYF,TRBJ2-3,once,TRBV28,NA
TGCGCCAGCAGCCAAGATTTCGGAACTAATGAAAAACTGTTTTTT,CASSQDFGTNEKLFF,TRBJ1-4,few,TRBV4-3,NA
TGTGCCAGCAGCGGACGGATCTACGAGCAGTACTTC,CASSGRIYEQYF,TRBJ2-7,NA,TRBV28,NA
TGTGCCTGGAGTGTACAGGCAGTGTTGGGCAAAGAGACCCAGTACTTC,CAWSVQAVLGKETQYF,TRBJ2-5,NA,TRBV30,NA
TGTGCCAGCAGTTCACGGACAGGACGAAGCACTGAAGCTTTCTTT,CASSSRTGRSTEAFF,TRBJ1-1,NA,TRBV28,TRBD1
TGTGCCAGCTCACGGGACAACTCCTACGAGCAGTACTTC,CASSRDNSYEQYF,TRBJ2-7,NA,TRBV18,NA
TGTGCCAGTAGCTCACAGGGCCTCTATGGCTACACCTTC,CASSSQGLYGYTF,TRBJ1-2,NA,TRBV19,NA
TGTGCCAGCAGCTTAATAAGGGCGGGCCAAGAGACCCAGTACTTC,CASSLIRAGQETQYF,TRBJ2-5,NA,TRBV7-9,NA
TGTGCCAGTAGTATCTATCTTGGGAGCTCCTACGAGCAGTACTTC,CASSIYLGSSYEQYF,TRBJ2-7,NA,TRBV19,NA
TGTGCCAGTAGGGGAGCCGGGACAGCTAACTATGGCTACACCTTC,CASRGAGTANYGYTF,TRBJ1-2,NA,TRBV19,TRBD1
TGTGCCAGCAGCTTAGGGCCGGGCAATGAGCAGTTCTTC,CASSLGPGNEQFF,TRBJ2-1,NA,TRBV11-3,NA
TGCGCCAGCAGCCCGACTAGCGCGAAGGGCAATGAGCAGTTCTTC,CASSPTSAKGNEQFF,TRBJ2-1,NA,TRBV5-1,TRBD2
TGCGCCAGCAGCCGGGGGGTTAGCGGGAGGATGTCCTACGAGCAGTACTTC,CASSRGVSGRMSYEQYF,TRBJ2-7,NA,TRBV4-3,TRBD2
TGTGCCAGCAGCTCCACCGGTCCGACAGGTCAGCCCCAGCATTTT,CASSSTGPTGQPQHF,TRBJ1-5,NA,TRBV7-9,NA
TGTGCCAGCAGCCCCGGACCGAGGCCGCAGTATTTT,CASSPGPRPQYF,TRBJ2-3,NA,TRBV7-2,NA
TGTGCCAGCAGTTTCGGGACAGCCTATGGCTACACCTTC,CASSFGTAYGYTF,TRBJ1-2,NA,TRBV27,TRBD1
TGCGCCAGCAGCTTGTTCCAGGACTCCTACGAGCAGTACTTC,CASSLFQDSYEQYF,TRBJ2-7,NA,TRBV5-1,NA
TGTGCCAGCAGCTTAGTACCCATCTCGGGACTAGCGGGAGGGGAGCAGTACTTC,CASSLVPISGLAGGEQYF,TRBJ2-7,NA,TRBV7-9,TRBD2
TGTGCCACCAGCTACTACCCCCTGAGGACCGGGGAGCTGTTTTTT,CATSYYPLRTGELFF,TRBJ2-2,NA,TRBV15,NA
TGTGCCTGGATATTGGGACAGGGGGTGTCTGGCTACACCTTC,CAWILGQGVSGYTF,TRBJ1-2,NA,TRBV30,TRBD1
TGTGCCAGCTCACCACCGCCGGGACAGACCTCACCCCTCCACTTT,CASSPPPGQTSPLHF,TRBJ1-6,few,TRBV18,TRBD1
TGTGCCAGCAGCTCCCGACAGGGAGGTGAGCAGTTCTTC,CASSSRQGGEQFF,TRBJ2-1,NA,TRBV7-6,NA